These 31 T cell receptor beta chains originate from one sample sequenced in a study of blood T cell repertoires in COVID-19. This table comes from immunoSEQ multiplex PCR, and its TCRdb copy is limited to in-frame clones, with some not included. The data show 250,000 to 300,000 clones, over 70% seen once. The sample comprised peripheral blood. These receptors came from a woman aged 70 to 79 with COVID-19, enrolled during active disease.

J is TRBJ1-2 and V is TRBV7-9, with D tentatively TRBD1 (6 bases). The CDR3 is 14 residues long. The V end was cut by 5 bases, the J end by 3 bases, with 13 bases between. CDR1 is SEHNR, CDR2 FQNEAQ, per germline (reference sequence). The CDR3 DNA is TGTGCCAGCAGCCTCGAACAGGGCTACTATGGCTACACCTTC. Its protein product is CASSLEQGYYGYTF.

The chain uses TRBV5-1 and TRBJ2-3; TRBD1 aligns across 7 bases. Germline-derived CDR1 and CDR2 are SGHRS and YFSETQ. V trimming: 0 bases; J trimming: 2 bases; junction bases outside the gene matches: 3. The length of the CDR3 is 15 residues. Here the CDR3 reads CASSLGDRDTDTQYF. The CDR3 coding sequence is TGCGCCAGCAGCTTGGGGGACAGAGACACAGATACGCAGTATTTT.

The genes are TRBV9 and TRBJ2-1; possible D gene TRBD2, 6 bases. Germline V lookup: CDR1 SGDLS, CDR2 YYNGEE. Trimming took off 0 bases at V and 3 bases at J, with 13 bases between the two ends. This CDR3 is built from 16 residues. CDR3 sequence (DNA): TGTGCCAGCAGCGTAGTTGGCGGGACGAGCTACAATGAGCAGTTCTTC. Translating it yields CASSVVGGTSYNEQFF.

This chain connects TRBV4-3 to TRBJ1-5; D ambiguous. This CDR3 region has 16 residues. CDR1 LGHNA and CDR2 YSLEER come from the germline V gene. The V end lost 0 bases, the J end lost 2 bases, and 11 bases lay between the germline ends. The CDR3: CASSQEATLGNQPQHF. The DNA of the CDR3 is TGCGCCAGCAGCCAAGAAGCGACGCTGGGCAATCAGCCCCAGCATTTT.

In this sample, this clone turned up once. The chain links TRBV11-3 to TRBJ2-5; D possibly corresponds to TRBD1 (5 bases). Germline loops: CDR1 SGHNT, CDR2 YENEEA. The CDR3 extends over 14 amino acids. Trimming took off 2 bases at V and 0 bases at J, with 7 bases between the two ends. CDR3 protein: CASSLYRYQETQYF. CDR3 sequence (DNA): TGTGCCAGCAGCTTATACAGGTACCAAGAGACCCAGTACTTC.

The chain's CDR3 is CASIPRGITDTQYF. The CDR3 coding sequence is TGTGCCAGCATCCCCCGGGGAATTACAGATACGCAGTATTTT. The chain links TRBV7-2 to TRBJ2-3; TRBD2 is a possible D gene (5 bases). V lost 7 bases to trimming and J lost 3 bases, with 14 bases between them. This CDR3 has 14 residues. CDR1 is SGHTA and CDR2 is FQGNSA in the germline V gene.

CDR3 sequence (DNA): TGTGCCAGCAGCTCCACCCTTTTCGGTGGGGGGAACTATGGCTACACCTTC. Translation: CASSSTLFGGGNYGYTF. The genes are TRBV7-2 and TRBJ1-2; the D gene is possibly TRBD1 (5 bases). The ends were cut back, 4 bases at V and 2 bases at J, with 20 bases in the middle. CDR1 and CDR2 from the germline V gene are SGHTA and FQGNSA. The CDR3 loop spans 17 amino acids.

The chain uses TRBV29-1 and TRBJ1-5; 7 nucleotides line up with TRBD1. The CDR3 spans 13 residues. Germline V gene lookup returns CDR1 SQVTM and CDR2 ANQGSEA. J was trimmed by 4 bases and V by 2 bases; bases with no gene match: 2. CDR3 nucleotides: TGCAGCGTTGAACTGACAGGGAATCAGCCCCAGCATTTT. Translation gives CSVELTGNQPQHF.

The chain uses TRBV7-9 and TRBJ2-3; D is unclear. This CDR3 contains 12 residues. The V end was cut by 1 base, the J end by 8 bases, with 7 bases between. Per the germline V gene, CDR1 is SEHNR and CDR2 is FQNEAQ (reference sequence). DNA of the CDR3: TGTGCCAGCAGCTTAGTTGGCGGTACGCAGTATTTT. Its protein product is CASSLVGGTQYF.

This clone showed up just a few times. The gene calls are TRBV28 and TRBJ2-7, with TRBD2 identical over 9 bases. The CDR3 has 14 residues. Germline V gene sequence: CDR1 MDHEN, CDR2 SYDVKM. V shed 6 bases and J 4 bases; nucleotides not matched to a gene: 7. Here the CDR3 reads CASRQLSGSYEQYF. CDR3 in DNA: TGTGCCAGCAGGCAACTTAGCGGGAGTTACGAGCAGTACTTC.

This chain connects TRBV10-3 to TRBJ1-1, with no clear D. This CDR3 is built from 12 residues. V dropped 6 bases and J dropped 1 base, with 6 bases sitting between them. Germline V CDR1 and CDR2: ENHRY, SYGVKD. The CDR3 sequence is CAIRTENTEAFF. CDR3 nucleotides: TGTGCCATCAGAACAGAGAACACTGAAGCTTTCTTT.

The chain joins TRBV29-1 to TRBJ2-3; no reliable D call. CDR3 size: 10 residues. Germline V gene data show CDR1 as SQVTM and CDR2 as ANQGSEA. The V and J ends lost 6 bases and 5 bases respectively, with 6 bases between them. CDR3 in DNA: TGCAGCGTCCTTAGAGATACGCAGTATTTT. As protein: CSVLRDTQYF.

The CDR3 spells CASSVKSGAGYTDTQYF. The CDR3 nucleotides are TGTGCCAGCAGCGTAAAATCGGGAGCAGGCTACACAGATACGCAGTATTTT. V and J are TRBV9 and TRBJ2-3, with a weak D call TRBD2 (6 bases). With 1 base removed from V and 2 bases from J, the gap between germline ends came to 17 bases. Germline V gene sequence: CDR1 SGDLS, CDR2 YYNGEE. This CDR3 comprises 17 residues. Combining the CDR3 with reference TRBV9 and TRBJ2-3 gives the whole variable domain DSGVTQTPKHLITATGQRVTLRCSPRSGDLSVYWYQQSLDQGLQFLIQYYNGEERAKGNILERFSAQQFPDLHSELNLSSLELGDSALYFCASSVKSGAGYTDTQYFGPGTRLTVL.

The chain combines TRBV18 with TRBJ1-1, with TRBD1 matching 7 bases. Germline CDR1 is KGHSH and CDR2 is LQKENI. The CDR3 is made up of 12 amino acids. The junction had 1 base not matched to a gene; V was cut back by 0 bases and J by 9 bases. The CDR3 nucleotides are TGTGCCAGCTCACCACCGGACAGGAAAGCTTTCTTT. Translating gives CASSPPDRKAFF.

The chain uses TRBV21-1 and TRBJ1-5; the D segment call TRBD1 is taken from the table without a DNA check. TRBV21-1 is a pseudogene segment. The CDR3 length is 13 residues. CDR3: CASPGRTDQPQHF. The CDR3 DNA reads as TGTGCCAGCCCGGGACGGACAGATCAGCCCCAGCATTTT.

This clone was observed a handful of times. The chain is built from TRBV10-3 and TRBJ2-3; tentative D call: TRBD2 (6 bases). Trimming removed 9 bases from V and 5 bases from J, with 24 bases in between. Per the germline V gene, CDR1 is ENHRY and CDR2 is SYGVKD. The CDR3 length is 16 residues. The CDR3 DNA is TGTGCCATTTCAGCAGGGAGGTTTCCCGGGGGAGATACGCAGTATTTT. Translated: CAISAGRFPGGDTQYF.

J is TRBJ2-1 and V is TRBV12-5; the match to TRBD2 covers 10 bases. The CDR3 extends over 14 amino acids. In germline, CDR1 is LGHNT, CDR2 FRNRAP. V was pared by 11 bases and J by 3 bases, with 7 bases of the junction left unmatched. CDR3 protein: CASTVAGGYNEQFF. The CDR3 nucleotides are TGTGCTTCAACCGTAGCGGGAGGCTACAATGAGCAGTTCTTC.

The genes are TRBV30 and TRBJ2-7, with 7 bases lining up with TRBD2. The CDR3 runs to 13 residues. V was pared by 0 bases and J by 7 bases, with 6 bases of the junction left unmatched. Germline V CDR1 and CDR2: GTSNPN, SVGIG (reference sequence). The chain's CDR3 is CAWSVHEGLEQYF. The CDR3 bases are TGTGCCTGGAGTGTACACGAGGGACTAGAGCAGTACTTC.

This clone was seen a handful of times. J is TRBJ1-5 and V is TRBV3-1 (or the pseudogene TRBV3-2), with D hard to call. Germline lookup yields CDR1 LGHDT and CDR2 YNNKEL (reference sequence). This CDR3 contains 14 residues. V was shortened by 4 bases and J by 3 bases, with 10 bases between the two germline ends. The CDR3, as DNA: TGTGCCAGCAGCCTCCGACACCTCAATCAGCCCCAGCATTTT. Its translation is CASSLRHLNQPQHF.

The rearrangement joins TRBV7-3 to TRBJ2-5, with TRBD1 matching 8 bases. This CDR3 contains 13 residues. The germline V gene has CDR1 SGHTA and CDR2 FQGTGA. V was pared by 3 bases and J by 5 bases, with 2 bases of the junction left unmatched. The CDR3 loop reads CASSLGQAETQYF. CDR3 DNA sequence: TGTGCCAGCAGCTTGGGACAGGCGGAGACCCAGTACTTC.

The chain has TRBV5-1 and TRBJ1-6; D not resolved. V gave up 0 bases and J gave up 7 bases, with 8 bases separating them. Germline V gene sequence: CDR1 SGHRS, CDR2 YFSETQ. CDR3 length: 14 residues. Here the CDR3 reads CASSLGTDNSPLHF. For the CDR3, the DNA is TGCGCCAGCAGCTTGGGTACAGACAATTCACCCCTCCACTTT.

This chain connects TRBV19 to TRBJ2-1; 14 bases are a match to TRBD2. V was pared by 6 bases and J by 9 bases, with 13 bases of the junction left unmatched. This CDR3 has 17 residues. Germline CDR1 is LNHDA and CDR2 is SQIVND (reference sequence). CDR3 sequence: CASSPDWGTSGSGEQFF. For the CDR3, the DNA is TGTGCCAGTAGCCCAGACTGGGGGACTAGCGGGAGTGGTGAGCAGTTCTTC.

As for this clone: Its ends do not fully match the called genes, so a read error is possible. This chain connects TRBV7-7 to TRBJ2-7; TRBD2 might be the D (6 bases). Germline assignment: CDR1 SSHAT and CDR2 FNYEAQ (reference sequence). This CDR3 has 14 amino acids. The CDR3 protein is CASSPGTSSYEQYF. DNA of the CDR3: TGTGCTAGCAGCCCGGGGACTTCCTCCTACGAGCAGTACTTC.

The chain joins TRBV4-2 to TRBJ2-3; 8 positions match TRBD2. The CDR3 is 16 residues long. V dropped 3 bases and J dropped 0; count of bases not matched to a gene: 5. Germline V gives CDR1 LGHNA, CDR2 YNFKEQ. CDR3: CASSHLIAGSTDTQYF. CDR3 in DNA: TGTGCCAGCAGCCATCTCATAGCGGGAAGCACAGATACGCAGTATTTT.

The rearrangement uses TRBV9 and TRBJ2-5; D is possibly TRBD1 (6 bases). CDR1 SGDLS and CDR2 YYNGEE come from the germline V gene. V shed 0 bases and J shed 5 bases, with 11 bases lying between them. The CDR3 covers 14 residues. CDR3 nucleotide sequence: TGTGCCAGCAGCGTAGGAGGGACACAGGAGACCCAGTACTTC. Translation gives CASSVGGTQETQYF.

The chain has TRBV9 and TRBJ1-2, with D possibly being TRBD1 (5 bases). This CDR3 spans 13 amino acids. V was clipped by 3 bases and J by 3 bases, with 9 bases between them. Germline CDR1 reads SGDLS; CDR2 reads YYNGEE. Here the CDR3 DNA reads TGTGCCAGCAGCGGAGGAGGGGACTATGGCTACACCTTC. Amino acids: CASSGGGDYGYTF.

This clone was seen a few times. V and J are TRBV30 and TRBJ1-1, with D possibly TRBD1 on 6 matching bases. The V end was cut by 5 bases, the J end by 12 bases, with 22 bases between. The CDR3 spans 13 residues. Germline CDR1 reads GTSNPN; CDR2 reads SVGIG (reference sequence). The CDR3 loop reads CAWGGSTGLIPFF. The CDR3 bases are TGTGCCTGGGGGGGCTCGACAGGTCTGATACCTTTCTTT.

This sequence joins TRBV9 and TRBJ1-1; TRBD1 aligns across 11 bases. CDR1 is SGDLS and CDR2 is YYNGEE in the germline V gene. The CDR3 extends over 15 amino acids. Trimming cost V 3 bases and J 0 bases; bases outside gene matches: 1. The CDR3 DNA reads TGTGCCAGCAGCGCGGGACAGGGGGTGAACACTGAAGCTTTCTTT. The encoded protein is CASSAGQGVNTEAFF.

The chain uses TRBV30 and TRBJ1-3, with 11 positions matching TRBD1. Germline V lookup: CDR1 GTSNPN, CDR2 SVGIG (reference sequence). This CDR3 is built from 15 residues. The V gene end was trimmed by 3 bases and the J gene end by 2 bases; junction bases not matched to a gene: 3. As DNA, the CDR3 is TGTGCCTGGAGACCGGGACAGGGGGCTGGAAACACCATATATTTT. Translation: CAWRPGQGAGNTIYF.

This clone was seen just once. The chain couples TRBV4-2 to TRBJ2-3; a weak D match, TRBD2 (5 bases). Germline loops: CDR1 LGHNA, CDR2 YNFKEQ. This CDR3 has 16 residues. The V and J ends lost 2 bases and 0 bases respectively, with 12 bases between them. CDR3 in amino acids: CASSQLTTPSTDTQYF. The CDR3, as DNA: TGTGCCAGCAGCCAACTGACTACCCCTAGCACAGATACGCAGTATTTT.

The CDR3 DNA reads as TGTGCCAGCAGCCAACAGGGGTGGGGAAACACCATATATTTT. Residues: CASSQQGWGNTIYF. This chain connects TRBV27 to TRBJ1-3; 7 nucleotides match TRBD1. The CDR3 is 14 residues long. Germline CDR1 is MNHEY and CDR2 is SMNVEV (reference sequence). V gave up 6 bases and J gave up 4 bases; unmatched junction bases: 6.